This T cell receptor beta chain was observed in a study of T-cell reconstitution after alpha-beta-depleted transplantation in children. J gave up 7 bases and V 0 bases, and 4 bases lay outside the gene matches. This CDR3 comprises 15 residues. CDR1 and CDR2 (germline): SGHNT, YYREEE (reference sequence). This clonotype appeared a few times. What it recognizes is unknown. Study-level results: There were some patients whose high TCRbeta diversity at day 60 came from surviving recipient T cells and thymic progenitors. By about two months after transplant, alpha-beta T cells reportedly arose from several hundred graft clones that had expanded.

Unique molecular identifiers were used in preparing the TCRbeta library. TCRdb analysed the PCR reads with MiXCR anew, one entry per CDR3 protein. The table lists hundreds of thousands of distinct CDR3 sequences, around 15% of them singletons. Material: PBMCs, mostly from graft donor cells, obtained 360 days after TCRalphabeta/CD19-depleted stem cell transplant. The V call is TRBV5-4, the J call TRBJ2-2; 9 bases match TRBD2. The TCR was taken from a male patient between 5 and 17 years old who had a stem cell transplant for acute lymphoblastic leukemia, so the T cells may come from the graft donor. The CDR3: CASSLDQREVGELFF. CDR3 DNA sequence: TGTGCCAGCAGCTTGGACCAGCGGGAGGTCGGGGAGCTGTTTTTT.